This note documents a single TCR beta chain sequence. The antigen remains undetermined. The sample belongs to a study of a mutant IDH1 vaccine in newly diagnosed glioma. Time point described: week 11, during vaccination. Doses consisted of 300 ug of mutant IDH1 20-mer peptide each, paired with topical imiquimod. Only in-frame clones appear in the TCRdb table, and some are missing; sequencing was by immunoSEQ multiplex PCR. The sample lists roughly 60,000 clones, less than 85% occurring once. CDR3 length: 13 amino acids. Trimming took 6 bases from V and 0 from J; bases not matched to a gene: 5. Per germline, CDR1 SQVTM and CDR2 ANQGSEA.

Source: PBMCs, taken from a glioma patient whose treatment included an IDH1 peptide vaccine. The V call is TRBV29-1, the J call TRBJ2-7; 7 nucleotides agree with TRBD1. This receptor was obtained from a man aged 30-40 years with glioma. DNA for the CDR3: TGCAGCGTAATGACAGGGCTCTCCTACGAGCAGTACTTC. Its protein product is CSVMTGLSYEQYF.